The 27 T cell receptor beta chains given below trace back to one sample, sequenced in a study of type 1 regulatory T cells. TCRdb analysed the reads with MiXCR anew, one entry per CDR3 protein. The sample has about 68,000 distinct CDR3 sequences, about 69% seen once. Their target antigens are unknown. The sequencing input was cultured T cells, either the whole culture or a sorted T cell fraction (not recorded which). Subset denoted: Tr1-enriched cell product generated in vitro against host alloantigens. These receptors originate from a human donor in good health.

This clonotype has just one count. The CDR3, as DNA: TGCAGTGCTAGAGTCCTAGCTCGGCGGGAGGGCGCGGATACGCAGTATTTT. It yields the protein CSARVLARREGADTQYF. The chain combines TRBV20-1 with TRBJ2-3; 9 bases line up with TRBD2. The germline V gene has CDR1 DFQATT and CDR2 SNEGSKA (reference sequence). V was pared by 1 base and J by 6 bases, with 14 bases of the junction left unmatched. The CDR3 covers 17 residues.

The chain joins TRBV11-2 to TRBJ2-1; 8 nucleotides line up with TRBD1. The CDR3 is 16 amino acids. Germline V gene sequence: CDR1 SGHAT, CDR2 FQNNGV. With V trimmed by 0 bases and J by 7 bases, 8 bases remained unmatched. The CDR3 DNA reads as TGTGCCAGCAGCTTAGACATCAGGGGGCCGAGGAATGAGCAGTTCTTC. It codes for CASSLDIRGPRNEQFF.

The J gene is TRBJ1-3, the V gene TRBV5-1, with a tentative D call TRBD1 (6 bases). Per germline, CDR1 SGHRS and CDR2 YFSETQ. Trimming shortened V by 4 bases and J by 4 bases, and 9 bases separated the two germline ends. This CDR3 is 13 amino acids long. The CDR3 here is CASSPGDGNTIYF. The CDR3 DNA sequence: TGCGCCAGCAGCCCAGGGGACGGAAACACCATATATTTT.

The rearrangement joins TRBV29-1 to TRBJ1-1; TRBD1 might be the D (5 bases). CDR1 and CDR2 from the germline V gene are SQVTM and ANQGSEA. The CDR3 runs to 11 residues. Trimming removed 7 bases at V and 7 bases at J, with 13 bases between. The CDR3, as DNA: TGCAGCGCTTCGGAGGGACTTGAAGCTTTCTTT. Its translation: CSASEGLEAFF.

The genes are TRBV19 and TRBJ2-2; 10 bases fit TRBD2. This CDR3 has 15 residues. J lost 5 bases, V lost 3 bases, and 3 bases had no gene match. Germline lookup yields CDR1 LNHDA and CDR2 SQIVND (reference sequence). The CDR3 DNA sequence: TGTGCCAGTAGTATTCTAGCGGGAGATACCGGGGAGCTGTTTTTT. Its translation is CASSILAGDTGELFF.

In DNA, the CDR3 is TGTGCCAGCAGCTTAGGAGCGGGAGGGCCCATAGGCGCAGATACGCAGTATTTT. Its protein is CASSLGAGGPIGADTQYF. The chain has TRBV7-7 and TRBJ2-3; 10 bases align to TRBD2. J gave up 4 bases and V 1 base, and 11 bases lay outside the gene matches. CDR1 is SSHAT, CDR2 FNYEAQ, per germline (reference sequence). The CDR3 is made up of 18 amino acids.

This rearrangement joins TRBV29-1 to TRBJ1-1, with TRBD1 as a possible D gene (6 bases). The V end lost 0 bases, the J end lost 5 bases, and 7 bases lay between the germline ends. The CDR3 covers 12 residues. The germline V gene encodes CDR1 SQVTM and CDR2 ANQGSEA. The CDR3 loop is CSVEDQGTEAFF. The CDR3 DNA follows: TGCAGCGTTGAAGATCAGGGGACTGAAGCTTTCTTT.

This clonotype has a handful of counts. The V and J genes are TRBV11-2 and TRBJ2-1; D not resolved. CDR1 is SGHAT, CDR2 FQNNGV, per germline. V dropped 5 bases and J dropped 6 bases, with 8 bases sitting between them. CDR3 length: 12 residues. CDR3 DNA sequence: TGTGCCAGCAGCCCCAACTTCAATGAGCAGTTCTTC. This encodes CASSPNFNEQFF.

The chain couples TRBV5-1 to TRBJ2-2; the match to TRBD2 covers 7 bases. The junction had 7 bases not matched to a gene; V was cut back by 4 bases and J by 7 bases. CDR3 length equals 14 residues. Germline CDR1 reads SGHRS; CDR2 reads YFSETQ. This chain's CDR3 is CASSLGAGSGELFF. The CDR3 nucleotides read TGCGCCAGCAGCCTGGGAGCGGGAAGCGGGGAGCTGTTTTTT.

The chain combines TRBV20-1 with TRBJ2-1, with 10 bases lining up with TRBD2. The V segment lost 6 bases and the J segment 4 bases; nucleotides outside the gene matches: 6. This CDR3 contains 14 residues. Germline lookup yields CDR1 DFQATT and CDR2 SNEGSKA (reference sequence). The CDR3 is CSATKREGYNEQFF. CDR3 DNA: TGCAGTGCCACTAAGCGGGAGGGATACAATGAGCAGTTCTTC.

A single count supports this clonotype. The rearrangement joins TRBV10-3 to TRBJ2-7; D unclear. CDR3 length: 15 residues. Germline V CDR1 and CDR2: ENHRY, SYGVKD. Deletions cut 0 bases from V and 6 bases from J, with 15 bases between. CDR3 DNA sequence: TGTGCCATCAGTGAGTCGAGGTTGCGGCTTGGCGAGCAGTACTTC. This gives the protein CAISESRLRLGEQYF.

The sample holds a few counts of this clonotype. The chain recombines TRBV7-2 with TRBJ1-2, with 9 bases that match TRBD1. J gave up 8 bases and V 4 bases, and 11 bases lay outside the gene matches. The germline V gene encodes CDR1 SGHTA and CDR2 FQGNSA. The CDR3 spans 15 residues. CDR3 sequence reads: CASSWDRAGFGGYTF. In nucleotides, the CDR3 is TGTGCCAGCAGCTGGGACAGGGCGGGTTTCGGGGGCTACACCTTC.

The gene calls are TRBV12-3 or TRBV12-4 and TRBJ1-4; D possibly corresponds to TRBD1 (5 bases). Trimming pared 6 bases from V and 4 bases from J, leaving 15 bases between. The CDR3 loop spans 15 amino acids. The CDR3 nucleotides are TGTGCCAGCAGCTTTACTCGGGGCGGTAATGAAAAACTGTTTTTT. Residues: CASSFTRGGNEKLFF.

The chain combines TRBV5-1 with TRBJ2-1, with 9 bases aligning to TRBD2. The trim removed 4 bases at V and 0 bases at J, leaving 14 bases unmatched. The CDR3 is 19 amino acids. Germline CDR1 and CDR2: SGHRS and YFSETQ. The CDR3 sequence is CASSERTSGYLSSYNEQFF. CDR3 DNA sequence: TGCGCCAGCAGCGAACGCACTAGCGGGTATCTGAGCTCCTACAATGAGCAGTTCTTC.

The V and J genes are TRBV25-1 and TRBJ2-5; D is perhaps TRBD1 (6 bases). Germline CDR1 and CDR2: MGHDK and SYGVNS. Trimming stripped 2 bases from V and 3 bases from J, with 10 bases between. The CDR3 is 14 amino acids. CDR3 in DNA: TGTGCCAGCAGTGAACCCGGACAGAAAGAGACCCAGTACTTC. Its translation is CASSEPGQKETQYF.

This clonotype was counted only a few times. This chain uses TRBV6-2 or TRBV6-3 with TRBJ1-1; no definite D call. In germline, CDR1 is MNHEY, CDR2 SVGEGT. The CDR3 contains 13 residues. V gave up 5 bases and J gave up 1 base, with 8 bases separating them. CDR3 DNA sequence: TGTGCCAGCAGTGAAACAGCGAACACTGAAGCTTTCTTT. Translating gives CASSETANTEAFF.

The rearrangement uses TRBV4-3 and TRBJ2-1; no reliable D call. The CDR3 is 14 amino acids. Between the trimmed V and J ends, which lost 2 bases and 8 bases, there was a span of 13 bases. Germline lookup yields CDR1 LGHNA and CDR2 YSLEER. CDR3 sequence reads: CASSQRFGDHEQFF. The CDR3 DNA follows: TGCGCCAGCAGCCAACGGTTCGGTGACCATGAGCAGTTCTTC.

This rearrangement joins TRBV7-9 to TRBJ1-1; TRBD1 might be the D (6 bases). Trimming removed 1 base at V and 6 bases at J, with 12 bases between. The length of the CDR3 is 14 residues. CDR1 is SEHNR and CDR2 is FQNEAQ in the germline V gene (reference sequence). DNA for the CDR3: TGTGCCAGCAGCTTAGGGTCAGGGGAGGCTGAAGCTTTCTTT. This codes for CASSLGSGEAEAFF.

The V call is TRBV20-1, the J call TRBJ1-1; D is possibly TRBD1 (6 bases). This CDR3 is 15 amino acids long. Germline CDR1 DFQATT, CDR2 SNEGSKA (reference sequence). V was cut by 1 base and J by 2 bases, with 14 bases left in between. Here the CDR3 reads CSARGLQGANTEAFF. CDR3 nucleotide sequence: TGCAGTGCTAGAGGGTTACAGGGAGCTAACACTGAAGCTTTCTTT.

CDR3 region: CASSLGLGYEQYF. The CDR3 region has the DNA TGTGCCAGCAGTTTAGGGCTAGGCTACGAGCAGTACTTC. The V gene is TRBV12-3 or TRBV12-4, the J gene TRBJ2-7; D is unclear. The CDR3 covers 13 residues. V was pared by 1 base and J by 3 bases, with 7 bases between.

V is TRBV21-1 and J is TRBJ2-2; the D call of TRBD2 is as the table states it, not checked on the DNA. TRBV21-1 counts as a pseudogene. The CDR3 is 15 residues long. The CDR3 loop reads CASRPGLEDTGELFF. The DNA for the CDR3 is TGTGCCAGCAGACCGGGACTAGAAGACACCGGGGAGCTGTTTTTT.

This chain's CDR3 is CASSRGLANRETQYF. The CDR3 nucleotides read TGTGCCAGCAGTCGGGGACTAGCCAATCGGGAGACCCAGTACTTC. This sequence joins TRBV6-5 and TRBJ2-5; 9 bases map to TRBD2. Germline loops: CDR1 MNHEY, CDR2 SVGAGI. Losses at the gene ends were 5 bases for V and 5 bases for J; bases not matched to a gene: 9. This CDR3 has 15 amino acids.

This chain links TRBV6-5 with TRBJ2-7; D unclear. Trimming cost V 2 bases and J 6 bases, with 5 bases left between them. Germline CDR1 is MNHEY and CDR2 is SVGAGI. CDR3 length: 11 amino acids. The CDR3: CASSYGAEQYF. The CDR3, as DNA: TGTGCCAGCAGTTACGGCGCCGAGCAGTACTTC.

This clonotype is labeled as medium-sized. This rearrangement joins TRBV28 to TRBJ2-7; TRBD1 agrees at 7 bases. With 5 bases clipped from V and 3 bases from J, the junction kept 4 bases outside the gene matches. Germline assignment: CDR1 MDHEN and CDR2 SYDVKM. There are 13 residues in the CDR3. The CDR3 spells CASSAPGGYEQYF. In DNA, the CDR3 is TGTGCCAGCAGTGCCCCAGGGGGCTACGAGCAGTACTTC.

This rearrangement joins TRBV29-1 to TRBJ1-2, with 8 bases lining up with TRBD1. Germline trimming cut 3 bases from V and 6 bases from J; bases unmatched to any gene: 3. Germline lookup yields CDR1 SQVTM and CDR2 ANQGSEA. The CDR3 is 12 amino acids. The CDR3 DNA follows: TGCAGCGTTGAGACAGGGGTAGATGGCTACACCTTC. Amino acid sequence: CSVETGVDGYTF.

The rearrangement links TRBV2 to TRBJ1-5, with D hard to call. Germline CDR1 and CDR2: SNHLY and FYNNEI. The CDR3 sequence is 15 residues long. Trimming removed 3 bases from V and 0 bases from J, with 9 bases in between. CDR3 amino acids: CASSDGRYSNQPQHF. In DNA, the CDR3 is TGTGCCAGCAGTGACGGCAGATATAGCAATCAGCCCCAGCATTTT.

The gene calls are TRBV7-2 and TRBJ2-5, with TRBD1 matching 9 bases. Germline V gene data show CDR1 as SGHTA and CDR2 as FQGNSA. The V segment lost 8 bases and the J segment 2 bases; nucleotides outside the gene matches: 12. The length of the CDR3 is 16 residues. CDR3 protein: CASAYYPGQGQETQYF. Written as DNA, the CDR3 is TGTGCCAGCGCTTATTATCCGGGACAGGGACAAGAGACCCAGTACTTC.